The 21 T cell receptor beta chains presented below share a single source sample, sequenced in a study of cytomegalovirus exposure and HLA in healthy donors. With 60 Vbeta and 13 Jbeta primers, the PCR was carried out. Sequencing was performed with immunoSEQ multiplex PCR; in TCRdb, only in-frame clones are kept and a portion is missing. The sample has about 130,000 clones; around 82% are singletons. The sequencing sample was made of PBMCs. These receptors all come from a woman in her 40s in good health and CMV-seropositive.

This clone was recorded only once. As DNA, the CDR3 is TGTGCCAGCAGCGCCAGCGGGTCTACCTACAATGAGCAGTTCTTC. This encodes CASSASGSTYNEQFF. The chain links TRBV6-4 to TRBJ2-1; D is possibly TRBD2 (6 bases). Trimming removed 6 bases at V and 2 bases at J, with 14 bases between. Germline-derived CDR1 and CDR2 are MRHNA and SNTAGT. The CDR3 has 15 residues.

This clone came up once. This chain uses TRBV28 with TRBJ2-3; 12 nucleotides agree with TRBD2. The CDR3 runs 17 residues. The J segment lost 6 bases and the V segment lost 1 base, leaving 8 bases of the junction unmatched. CDR1 MDHEN and CDR2 SYDVKM come from the germline V gene. This chain's CDR3 is CASSLFSTSGSMDTQYF. CDR3 sequence (DNA): TGTGCCAGCAGTTTATTTTCGACTAGCGGGAGTATGGATACGCAGTATTTT.

The rearrangement joins TRBV14 to TRBJ2-7, with D possibly TRBD2 on 6 matching bases. The germline V and J ends were trimmed by 4 bases and 2 bases, with 12 bases remaining between them. CDR1 is SGHDN, CDR2 FVKESK, per germline. The CDR3 runs to 14 residues. In nucleotides, the CDR3 is TGTGCCAGCAGCCTGGGGGGACGGACCTACGAGCAGTACTTC. Translated: CASSLGGRTYEQYF. Using reference TRBV14 and TRBJ2-7 for the parts outside the CDR3, the full variable domain is EAGVTQFPSHSVIEKGQTVTLRCDPISGHDNLYWYRRVMGKEIKFLLHFVKESKQDESGMPNNRFLAERTGGTYSTLKVQPAELEDSGVYFCASSLGGRTYEQYFGPGTRLTVT.

This clone was seen more than once but under ten times. V and J are TRBV30 and TRBJ1-1; D not resolved. The germline CDR1 and CDR2 sequences are GTSNPN and SVGIG (reference sequence). The CDR3 sequence is 13 residues long. The germline V and J ends were trimmed by 4 bases and 1 base, with 10 bases remaining between them. The CDR3 nucleotides read TGTGCCTGGAACCATCAGGAGAACACTGAAGCTTTCTTT. This sequence encodes CAWNHQENTEAFF.

This rearrangement joins TRBV6-1 to TRBJ1-5; 7 positions agree with TRBD1. Germline V gene data show CDR1 as MNHNS and CDR2 as SASEGT. This CDR3 has 12 residues. V lost 3 bases and J lost 11; bases outside the gene matches: 4. The CDR3 nucleotides read TGTGCCAGCAGTGAGCAGGGGGGAACCCAGCATTTT. Translating gives CASSEQGGTQHF.

This clone appeared a few times. DNA of the CDR3: TGTGCCAGCAGCGAAAAAGCGGGGGGCACAGATACGCAGTATTTT. Protein: CASSEKAGGTDTQYF. The chain combines TRBV6-4 with TRBJ2-3; 8 nucleotides line up with TRBD2. The V segment lost 6 bases and the J segment 1 base; nucleotides outside the gene matches: 6. Germline V gives CDR1 MRHNA, CDR2 SNTAGT. The CDR3 spans 15 residues.

This clone was observed once. The rearrangement joins TRBV19 to TRBJ1-4; possible D gene TRBD1, 6 bases. V gave up 3 bases and J gave up 10 bases, with 21 bases separating them. The germline V gene encodes CDR1 LNHDA and CDR2 SQIVND (reference sequence). The CDR3 is 16 residues long. This CDR3 reads CASSIKRQASPRKLFF. The CDR3 coding sequence is TGTGCCAGTAGTATTAAGCGACAGGCCTCCCCGCGAAAACTGTTTTTT. Filled out from reference TRBV19 and TRBJ1-4, the complete variable domain reads DGGITQSPKYLFRKEGQNVTLSCEQNLNHDAMYWYRQDPGQGLRLIYYSQIVNDFQKGDIAEGYSVSREKKESFPLTVTSAQKNPTAFYLCASSIKRQASPRKLFFGSGTQLSVL.

The chain recombines TRBV5-1 with TRBJ2-7, with 8 bases that match TRBD2. V was clipped by 1 base and J by 4 bases; unmatched bases: 7. This CDR3 is built from 15 residues. Germline V gene data show CDR1 as SGHRS and CDR2 as YFSETQ. CDR3 DNA: TGCGCCAGCAGCTTGAGGGTAGCGGGGACTTACGAGCAGTACTTC. Translating gives CASSLRVAGTYEQYF.

In its sample, this clone was seen a few times. This chain links TRBV7-8 with TRBJ1-1; D is uncertain. This CDR3 is built from 13 residues. CDR1 is SGHVS and CDR2 is FQNEAQ in the germline V gene. V was pared by 1 base and J by 4 bases, with 7 bases between. The CDR3 protein is CASSLGGGTEAFF. In DNA form, the CDR3 reads TGTGCCAGCAGCTTAGGCGGAGGCACTGAAGCTTTCTTT.

This clone was picked up one time. CDR3 nucleotides: TGTGCCAGCAGGCTAGCGGGAGGGCCGGTCTACAATGAGCAGTTCTTC. It yields the protein CASRLAGGPVYNEQFF. This rearrangement joins TRBV28 to TRBJ2-1, with 12 bases identical to TRBD2. The CDR3 runs to 16 residues. J lost 3 bases, V lost 6 bases, and 6 bases had no gene match. From germline, CDR1 is MDHEN and CDR2 SYDVKM.

V and J are TRBV6-1 and TRBJ2-1; TRBD1 matches 7 bases. The CDR3 runs to 19 residues. After removal of 2 bases from V and 3 bases from J, the junction contained 16 bases not matched to a gene. Germline-derived CDR1 and CDR2 are MNHNS and SASEGT. In nucleotides, the CDR3 is TGTGCCAGCAGTGAAACCAGGGGACAGTCCCCCCGACTCTACAATGAGCAGTTCTTC. This encodes CASSETRGQSPRLYNEQFF.

The chain couples TRBV28 to TRBJ2-7, with 13 bases aligning to TRBD2. Germline CDR1 reads MDHEN; CDR2 reads SYDVKM. The V segment lost 10 bases and the J segment 7 bases; nucleotides outside the gene matches: 7. This CDR3 has 13 residues. The DNA of the CDR3 is TGTGCCACCTTACTAGCGGGAGGGTGGGAGCAGTACTTC. This encodes CATLLAGGWEQYF.

The CDR3 DNA sequence: TGTGCCAGCTCCCCGGGACTAGCGGGTCCCTACGAGCAGTACTTC. Translating it yields CASSPGLAGPYEQYF. The V gene is TRBV18, the J gene TRBJ2-7; 12 positions match TRBD2. V shed 6 bases, J shed 2 bases, and the junction held 5 bases outside the gene matches. The germline gives CDR1 KGHSH, CDR2 LQKENI. This CDR3 is built from 15 residues.

The rearrangement links TRBV28 to TRBJ2-1; maybe TRBD2 (5 bases). The CDR3 is 12 residues long. The V gene's germline CDR1 is MDHEN and CDR2 SYDVKM. V lost 7 bases and J lost 8, with 12 bases in between. The CDR3 here is CASTLLVYEQFF. Here the CDR3 DNA reads TGTGCCAGCACCTTACTAGTTTATGAGCAGTTCTTC.

The V and J genes are TRBV9 and TRBJ2-2, with a tentative D call TRBD1 (5 bases). The V gene's germline CDR1 is SGDLS and CDR2 YYNGEE. CDR3 length equals 13 residues. V lost 0 bases, J lost 6 bases, and 6 bases lay in between. DNA of the CDR3: TGTGCCAGCAGCGTAGAAGGGGCCGGGGAGCTGTTTTTT. Translating it yields CASSVEGAGELFF.

This clone has just one count. J is TRBJ2-1 and V is TRBV27, with 10 positions matching TRBD2. This CDR3 spans 15 amino acids. From germline, CDR1 is MNHEY and CDR2 SMNVEV (reference sequence). The J segment lost 8 bases and the V segment lost 7 bases, leaving 11 bases of the junction unmatched. This CDR3 is CASTASGSLFYEQFF. The CDR3 DNA is TGTGCCAGCACCGCTAGCGGGAGTTTGTTTTATGAGCAGTTCTTC.

The chain joins TRBV2 to TRBJ1-6; D unclear. Germline CDR1 SNHLY, CDR2 FYNNEI. Trimming cost V 4 bases and J 10 bases, with 11 bases left between them. The CDR3 length is 13 residues. CDR3 loop: CASSGFPLSPLHF. The CDR3, as DNA: TGTGCCAGCAGTGGGTTCCCACTGTCACCCCTCCACTTT.

This chain joins TRBV5-4 and TRBJ2-7; TRBD1 might be the D (5 bases). The V and J ends lost 0 bases and 1 base respectively, with 11 bases between them. CDR3 size: 15 residues. Germline CDR1 is SGHNT and CDR2 is YYREEE (reference sequence). This chain's CDR3 is CASSLVRGPSYEQYF. CDR3 DNA: TGTGCCAGCAGCTTGGTTAGGGGCCCATCCTACGAGCAGTACTTC.

The rearrangement joins TRBV5-1 to TRBJ1-1; TRBD1 matches at 7 bases. V shed 4 bases, J shed 1 base, and the junction held 7 bases outside the gene matches. The CDR3 length is 15 residues. CDR1 is SGHRS and CDR2 is YFSETQ in the germline V gene. CDR3 loop: CASSPAGTANTEAFF. For the CDR3, the DNA is TGCGCCAGCAGCCCGGCCGGGACAGCGAACACTGAAGCTTTCTTT.

The sample holds a few counts of this clone. J is TRBJ1-1 and V is TRBV7-2; possible D gene TRBD1, 5 bases. Germline assignment: CDR1 SGHTA and CDR2 FQGNSA. The V end was cut by 6 bases, the J end by 2 bases, with 16 bases between. There are 15 residues in the CDR3. CDR3 coding DNA: TGTGCCAGCAGACCCGCCGGAGGGGCCAACACTGAAGCTTTCTTT. Amino acids: CASRPAGGANTEAFF.

The V call is TRBV5-6, the J call TRBJ1-2, with D perhaps TRBD1 (6 bases). With 4 bases removed from V and 8 bases from J, the gap between germline ends came to 21 bases. The CDR3 contains 15 residues. CDR1 and CDR2 (germline): SGHDT, YYEEEE. Here the CDR3 DNA reads TGTGCCAGCAGCACCCTGGACAGTTTTCTTAGAGGCTACACCTTC. Translating gives CASSTLDSFLRGYTF.